What follows are 31 T cell receptor beta chains derived from one specimen sequenced in a study of beta chain features in type 1 diabetes. Expressed TCRB transcripts were sequenced after all isolated RNA was converted to cDNA. Sequenced by immunoSEQ multiplex PCR; TCRdb stores in-frame clones only, minus some. Of over 500,000 clones detected, about a sixth appear once; the ten largest clones hold 0.093%. What was sequenced was naive CD4+ T cells from blood. These TCRs come from a man between 18 and 35 years old in good health.

This clone was seen only a few times. V is TRBV5-1 and J is TRBJ2-2; 9 bases agree with TRBD2. Germline V gives CDR1 SGHRS, CDR2 YFSETQ. The CDR3 consists of 13 residues. After removal of 5 bases from V and 11 bases from J, the junction contained 7 bases not matched to a gene. CDR3 sequence: CASSSLAGLELFF. The CDR3, as DNA: TGCGCCAGCAGTTCCCTAGCGGGACTTGAGCTGTTTTTT.

This clone was recorded a few times. DNA of the CDR3: TGCGCCAGCAGCCCCGGACATGCACAAGAGACCCAGTACTTC. This encodes CASSPGHAQETQYF. J is TRBJ2-5 and V is TRBV5-1; a possible D gene is TRBD1 (5 bases). The CDR3 covers 14 residues. The V and J ends lost 4 bases and 2 bases respectively, with 12 bases between them. Germline values: CDR1 SGHRS, CDR2 YFSETQ.

V usage is TRBV5-1 and J usage is TRBJ2-7; TRBD2 agrees at 8 bases. The CDR3 length is 16 residues. The trim removed 4 bases at V and 3 bases at J, leaving 12 bases unmatched. Germline CDR1 and CDR2: SGHRS and YFSETQ. The CDR3 DNA follows: TGCGCCAGCAGCCCAGGACTAGCCGGGAACGTCTACGAGCAGTACTTC. Translation: CASSPGLAGNVYEQYF.

This clone was seen only a few times. This chain joins TRBV28 and TRBJ1-1; 11 bases fit TRBD1. The ends lost 7 bases at V and 4 bases at J; junction bases unmatched: 11. The CDR3 consists of 16 residues. Looked up from germline, CDR1 is MDHEN and CDR2 is SYDVKM. This CDR3 reads CASKSRDRGFGTEAFF. The CDR3 DNA reads TGTGCCAGCAAATCTCGGGACAGGGGGTTTGGCACTGAAGCTTTCTTT.

Concerning this clone itself: The identical CDR3 is also encoded by other nucleotide sequences in the sample. The gene calls are TRBV28 and TRBJ1-5; D uncertain. The CDR3 has 12 amino acids. Germline loops: CDR1 MDHEN, CDR2 SYDVKM. The V and J ends lost 5 bases and 7 bases respectively, with 9 bases between them. For the CDR3, the DNA is TGTGCCAGCAGTCTCAAGGGCCAGCCCCAGCATTTT. Protein product: CASSLKGQPQHF.

V usage is TRBV5-6 and J usage is TRBJ2-5; no clear D gene. This CDR3 is 13 amino acids long. Germline V CDR1 and CDR2: SGHDT, YYEEEE. Deletions cut 1 base from V and 5 bases from J, with 9 bases between. The CDR3: CASSLIGQETQYF. The CDR3 DNA follows: TGTGCCAGCAGCTTGATAGGGCAGGAGACCCAGTACTTC.

This clone has more than one count but fewer than ten. The J gene is TRBJ2-1, the V gene TRBV7-9; D may be TRBD2 (6 bases). Germline values: CDR1 SEHNR, CDR2 FQNEAQ (reference sequence). The CDR3 has 15 amino acids. V was pared by 5 bases and J by 0 bases, with 11 bases between. The CDR3 coding sequence is TGTGCCAGCAGCGCTGGAGGGAGCTCCTACAATGAGCAGTTCTTC. Protein: CASSAGGSSYNEQFF.

V usage is TRBV6-4 and J usage is TRBJ2-1, with D unresolved. Germline V gives CDR1 MRHNA, CDR2 SNTAGT. V gave up 11 bases and J gave up 2 bases, with 16 bases separating them. The CDR3 runs to 14 residues. CDR3 sequence: CASSLEWTYNEQFF. CDR3 nucleotide sequence: TGTGCCTCTTCCTTGGAGTGGACCTACAATGAGCAGTTCTTC.

This clone was seen more than once but under ten times. V and J are TRBV29-1 and TRBJ1-5; D possibly corresponds to TRBD1 (6 bases). The CDR3 is 14 residues long. V was pared by 6 bases and J by 0 bases, with 12 bases between. Germline CDR1 is SQVTM and CDR2 is ANQGSEA. CDR3 in DNA: TGCAGCGTAGCGACAGGATCTAGCAATCAGCCCCAGCATTTT. The encoded protein is CSVATGSSNQPQHF.

This chain joins TRBV6-5 and TRBJ1-1; TRBD1 matches at 9 bases. The CDR3 contains 14 residues. Germline values: CDR1 MNHEY, CDR2 SVGAGI. V shed 5 bases, J shed 3 bases, and the junction held 4 bases outside the gene matches. In DNA, the CDR3 is TGTGCCAGCAGTGACAGGGGGGCAGACACTGAAGCTTTCTTT. Its protein is CASSDRGADTEAFF.

The sample holds a few counts of this clone. The chain joins TRBV4-3 to TRBJ2-7, with D tentatively TRBD2 (7 bases). Germline CDR1 is LGHNA and CDR2 is YSLEER. The CDR3 consists of 13 residues. V shed 2 bases and J shed 6 bases, with 11 bases lying between them. The CDR3 spells CASSQRGASEQYF. The DNA of the CDR3 is TGCGCCAGCAGCCAACGGGGGGCGAGCGAGCAGTACTTC.

For this clone: Other DNA variants within this sample encode the same CDR3. The genes are TRBV7-9 and TRBJ2-3; possible D gene TRBD1, 5 bases. Per germline, CDR1 SEHNR and CDR2 FQNEAQ (reference sequence). CDR3 length: 14 amino acids. Trimming cost V 4 bases and J 0 bases, with 8 bases left between them. CDR3 loop: CASSWGLSTDTQYF. The CDR3 bases are TGTGCCAGCAGCTGGGGCCTAAGCACAGATACGCAGTATTTT.

This clone has a handful of counts. V is TRBV7-9 and J is TRBJ1-2; D may be TRBD1 (5 bases). V was pared by 7 bases and J by 7 bases, with 19 bases between. CDR1 is SEHNR and CDR2 is FQNEAQ in the germline V gene (reference sequence). The CDR3 has 14 amino acids. CDR3 protein: CASTYAGGKGGYTF. The CDR3 DNA follows: TGTGCCAGCACCTACGCCGGGGGAAAGGGTGGCTACACCTTC.

The table lists this clone with a few counts. The chain is built from TRBV11-1 and TRBJ2-1; a possible D gene is TRBD1 (7 bases). Germline CDR1 SGHAT, CDR2 FQDESV (reference sequence). This CDR3 has 13 residues. With 8 bases removed from V and 3 bases from J, the gap between germline ends came to 11 bases. This chain's CDR3 is CASGGGVYNEQFF. As DNA, the CDR3 is TGTGCCAGCGGAGGGGGCGTCTACAATGAGCAGTTCTTC.

V and J are TRBV19 and TRBJ2-5, with unresolved D. Germline V lookup: CDR1 LNHDA, CDR2 SQIVND (reference sequence). The ends were cut back, 5 bases at V and 0 bases at J, with 7 bases in the middle. This CDR3 region has 13 residues. In nucleotides, the CDR3 is TGTGCCAGTAGTCGGAGAGACCAAGAGACCCAGTACTTC. Amino acids: CASSRRDQETQYF.

Turning to this clone: The missing conserved phenylalanine or tryptophan at the end of this CDR3 makes a read error likely. The chain is built from TRBV4-3 and TRBJ2-7, with 9 nucleotides matching TRBD1. CDR1 and CDR2 (germline): LGHNA, YSLEER. The CDR3 sequence is 14 residues long. J lost 6 bases, V lost 1 base, and 4 bases had no gene match. CDR3 sequence: CASSQARTGAEQYL. In DNA form, the CDR3 reads TGCGCCAGCAGCCAAGCCCGGACAGGGGCCGAGCAGTACCTC.

This clone was seen only a few times. The chain combines TRBV7-8 with TRBJ1-1; the D is unclear. This CDR3 region has 11 residues. Germline V lookup: CDR1 SGHVS, CDR2 FQNEAQ. Trimming shortened V by 0 bases and J by 5 bases, and 1 base separated the two germline ends. CDR3 region: CASSLATEAFF. CDR3 nucleotides: TGTGCCAGCAGCTTAGCGACTGAAGCTTTCTTT.

V and J are TRBV25-1 and TRBJ1-2; D remains unclear. V shed 3 bases and J shed 11 bases, with 10 bases lying between them. The CDR3 covers 11 residues. Germline V CDR1 and CDR2: MGHDK, SYGVNS. CDR3 in amino acids: CASSDRRGYTF. Written as DNA, the CDR3 is TGTGCCAGCAGTGACAGGAGAGGGTACACCTTC.

The rearrangement joins TRBV4-3 to TRBJ2-5; TRBD2 might be the D (6 bases). Germline loops: CDR1 LGHNA, CDR2 YSLEER. The length of the CDR3 is 15 residues. Trimming removed 1 base from V and 4 bases from J, with 13 bases in between. DNA of the CDR3: TGCGCCAGCAGCCAAGTGGAGGGTTTAGGAGAGACCCAGTACTTC. Amino acids: CASSQVEGLGETQYF.

V usage is TRBV28 and J usage is TRBJ2-7; possibly TRBD1 for D (6 bases). This CDR3 is built from 14 residues. V was cut by 4 bases and J by 7 bases, with 17 bases left in between. The germline V gene has CDR1 MDHEN and CDR2 SYDVKM. The CDR3: CASSSRTGIGEQYF. CDR3 sequence (DNA): TGTGCCAGCAGTTCCCGAACAGGGATTGGGGAGCAGTACTTC.

There are a few counts of this clone. The chain employs TRBV7-3 and TRBJ1-1; D gene uncertain. This CDR3 has 14 amino acids. Looked up from germline, CDR1 is SGHTA and CDR2 is FQGTGA. Trimming left V 0 bases short and J 7 bases short, with 12 bases between. The CDR3 nucleotides read TGTGCCAGCAGCTTAACGTGGAGTTCAGTTGAAGCTTTCTTT. Its translation is CASSLTWSSVEAFF.

The chain couples TRBV4-3 to TRBJ1-2; TRBD1 matches at 7 bases. The CDR3 is made up of 19 amino acids. Germline V lookup: CDR1 LGHNA, CDR2 YSLEER. Unmatched junction bases numbered 14, after V lost 1 base and J lost 0 bases. CDR3 sequence: CASSQAPGQWDLANYGYTF. The CDR3 bases are TGCGCCAGCAGCCAAGCGCCGGGACAGTGGGACTTGGCTAACTATGGCTACACCTTC.

Comments on this clone: The same CDR3 arises from other DNA sequences in this sample as well. The V and J genes are TRBV5-4 and TRBJ1-5; D not certain. V was trimmed by 2 bases and J by 0 bases, leaving 3 bases between them. Germline V CDR1 and CDR2: SGHNT, YYREEE (reference sequence). The CDR3 is made up of 13 amino acids. The CDR3 spells CASSLDSNQPQHF. CDR3 coding DNA: TGTGCCAGCAGCTTAGATAGCAATCAGCCCCAGCATTTT.

The gene calls are TRBV29-1 and TRBJ2-1, with 7 bases matching TRBD1. Germline values: CDR1 SQVTM, CDR2 ANQGSEA. Losses at the gene ends were 7 bases for V and 5 bases for J; bases not matched to a gene: 11. CDR3 length equals 14 residues. CDR3 amino acids: CSGLTGPINNEQFF. CDR3 nucleotides: TGCAGCGGCCTGACAGGGCCCATTAACAATGAGCAGTTCTTC.

The chain links TRBV7-3 to TRBJ1-1; D possibly corresponds to TRBD1 (6 bases). With 5 bases removed from V and 4 bases from J, the gap between germline ends came to 14 bases. Germline V gene data show CDR1 as SGHTA and CDR2 as FQGTGA. This CDR3 spans 14 amino acids. The CDR3 loop reads CASSPGGGGTEAFF. CDR3 bases: TGTGCCAGCAGCCCCGGGGGCGGCGGCACTGAAGCTTTCTTT. The complete variable domain, with remaining parts taken from reference TRBV7-3 and TRBJ1-1, reads GAGVSQTPSNKVTEKGKYVELRCDPISGHTALYWYRQSLGQGPEFLIYFQGTGAADDSGLPNDRFFAVRPEGSVSTLKIQRTERGDSAVYLCASSPGGGGTEAFFGQGTRLTVV.

CDR3 DNA: TGTGCCAGCAGCCCAAGGGCAGGGAACTATGGCTACACCTTC. Protein product: CASSPRAGNYGYTF. The genes are TRBV7-2 and TRBJ1-2; D may be TRBD1 (5 bases). Germline values: CDR1 SGHTA, CDR2 FQGNSA. The CDR3 is made up of 14 amino acids. The V end lost 5 bases, the J end lost 2 bases, and 12 bases lay between the germline ends.

The rearrangement joins TRBV7-2 to TRBJ2-1; no clear D. The length of the CDR3 is 16 residues. Germline assignment: CDR1 SGHTA and CDR2 FQGNSA. V lost 7 bases and J lost 0, with 16 bases in between. CDR3 in amino acids: CASTNRWQSSYNEQFF. The CDR3 bases are TGTGCCAGCACAAACCGTTGGCAAAGCTCCTACAATGAGCAGTTCTTC.

The CDR3 bases are TGTGCCAGCAGCCACCGCCAGGGAACTTACTATGGCTACACCTTC. Translation: CASSHRQGTYYGYTF. The V gene is TRBV14, the J gene TRBJ1-2, with D perhaps TRBD1 (5 bases). CDR1 is SGHDN and CDR2 is FVKESK in the germline V gene. V dropped 3 bases and J dropped 3 bases, with 14 bases sitting between them. The CDR3 has 15 residues.

The chain links TRBV10-3 to TRBJ2-5; D unresolved. V was pared by 6 bases and J by 1 base, with 12 bases between. Germline assignment: CDR1 ENHRY and CDR2 SYGVKD. The CDR3 contains 14 residues. For the CDR3, the DNA is TGTGCCATCAGAGACGGAAATTCCCAAGAGACCCAGTACTTC. It codes for CAIRDGNSQETQYF.

V and J are TRBV18 and TRBJ1-3; D unclear. Trimming removed 6 bases from V and 1 base from J, with 10 bases in between. This CDR3 region has 14 residues. CDR1 KGHSH and CDR2 LQKENI come from the germline V gene. CDR3 nucleotides: TGTGCCAGCTCGACAACGGGGTCTGGAAACACCATATATTTT. This encodes CASSTTGSGNTIYF.

The gene calls are TRBV5-1 and TRBJ2-1; 9 positions agree with TRBD2. The CDR3 has 15 residues. Germline CDR1 reads SGHRS; CDR2 reads YFSETQ. V lost 2 bases and J lost 6; bases outside the gene matches: 6. CDR3 residues: CASSLGAGGFNEQFF. The CDR3 nucleotides are TGCGCCAGCAGCTTAGGAGCGGGGGGTTTCAATGAGCAGTTCTTC.